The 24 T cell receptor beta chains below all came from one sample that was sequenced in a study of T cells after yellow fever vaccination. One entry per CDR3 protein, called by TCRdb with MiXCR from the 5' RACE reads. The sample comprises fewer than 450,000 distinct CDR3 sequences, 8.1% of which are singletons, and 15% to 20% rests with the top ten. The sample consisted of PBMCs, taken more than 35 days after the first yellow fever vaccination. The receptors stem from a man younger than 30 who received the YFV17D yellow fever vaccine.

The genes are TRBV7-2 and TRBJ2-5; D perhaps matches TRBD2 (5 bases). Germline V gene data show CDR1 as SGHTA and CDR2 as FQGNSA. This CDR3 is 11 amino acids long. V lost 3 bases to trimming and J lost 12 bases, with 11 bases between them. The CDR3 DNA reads TGTGCCAGCAGCTTCGACTATCTTGAGTACTTC. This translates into CASSFDYLEYF.

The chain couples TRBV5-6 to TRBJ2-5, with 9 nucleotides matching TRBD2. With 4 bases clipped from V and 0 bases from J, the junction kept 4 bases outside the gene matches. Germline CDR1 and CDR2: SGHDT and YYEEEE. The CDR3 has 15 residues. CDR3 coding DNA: TGTGCCAGCAGCGACTCTAGCGGGGACCAAGAGACCCAGTACTTC. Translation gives CASSDSSGDQETQYF.

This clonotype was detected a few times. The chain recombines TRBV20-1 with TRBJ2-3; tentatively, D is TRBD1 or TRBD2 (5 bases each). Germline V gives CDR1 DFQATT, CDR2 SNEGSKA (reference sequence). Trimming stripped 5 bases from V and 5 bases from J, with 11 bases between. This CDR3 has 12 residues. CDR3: CSAHRGQDTQYF. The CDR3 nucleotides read TGCAGTGCTCACCGGGGCCAAGATACGCAGTATTTT.

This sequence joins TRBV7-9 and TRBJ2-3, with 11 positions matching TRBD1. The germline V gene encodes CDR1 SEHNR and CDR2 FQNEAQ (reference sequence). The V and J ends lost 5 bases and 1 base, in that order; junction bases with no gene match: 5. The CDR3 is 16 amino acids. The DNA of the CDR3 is TGTGCCAGCAGCATAGGGACAGGGGGACGCACAGATACGCAGTATTTT. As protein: CASSIGTGGRTDTQYF.

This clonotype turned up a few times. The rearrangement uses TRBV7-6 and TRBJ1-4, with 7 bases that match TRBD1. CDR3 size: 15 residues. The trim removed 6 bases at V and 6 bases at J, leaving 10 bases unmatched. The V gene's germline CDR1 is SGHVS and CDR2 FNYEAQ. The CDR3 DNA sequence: TGTGCCAGCAGTGCCTCCGGGACAGCCTATGAAAAACTGTTTTTT. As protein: CASSASGTAYEKLFF.

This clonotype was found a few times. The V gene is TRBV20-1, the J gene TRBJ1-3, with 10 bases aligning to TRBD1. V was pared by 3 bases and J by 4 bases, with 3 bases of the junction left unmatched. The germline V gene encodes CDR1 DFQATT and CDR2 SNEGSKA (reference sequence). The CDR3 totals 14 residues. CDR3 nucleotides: TGCAGTGCTAGGACAGGGGGCGAAGGAAACACCATATATTTT. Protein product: CSARTGGEGNTIYF.

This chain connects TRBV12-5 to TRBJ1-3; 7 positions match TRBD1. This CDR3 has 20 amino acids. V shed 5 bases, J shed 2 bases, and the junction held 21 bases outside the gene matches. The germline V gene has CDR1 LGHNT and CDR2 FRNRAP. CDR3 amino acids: CASGTGTAPSRRKAGNTIYF. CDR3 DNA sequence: TGTGCTAGTGGTACCGGGACAGCACCGAGTCGGAGGAAAGCTGGAAACACCATATATTTT.

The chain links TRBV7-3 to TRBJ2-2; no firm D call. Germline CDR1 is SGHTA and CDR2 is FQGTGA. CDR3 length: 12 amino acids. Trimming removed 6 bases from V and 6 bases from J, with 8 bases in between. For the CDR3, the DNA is TGTGCCAGCAGAGGCCCGGCCGGGGAGCTGTTTTTT. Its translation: CASRGPAGELFF.

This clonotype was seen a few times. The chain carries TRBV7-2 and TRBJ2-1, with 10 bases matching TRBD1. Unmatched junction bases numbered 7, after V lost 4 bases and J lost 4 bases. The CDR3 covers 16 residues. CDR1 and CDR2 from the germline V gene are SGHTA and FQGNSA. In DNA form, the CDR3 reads TGTGCCAGCAGCTCAGCGACAGGGGGCGCTTACAATGAGCAGTTCTTC. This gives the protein CASSSATGGAYNEQFF.

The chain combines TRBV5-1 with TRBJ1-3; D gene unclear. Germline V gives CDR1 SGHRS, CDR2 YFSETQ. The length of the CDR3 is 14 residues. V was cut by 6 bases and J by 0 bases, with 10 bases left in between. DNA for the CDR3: TGCGCCAGCAAGCCGCAAACCTCTGGAAACACCATATATTTT. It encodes CASKPQTSGNTIYF.

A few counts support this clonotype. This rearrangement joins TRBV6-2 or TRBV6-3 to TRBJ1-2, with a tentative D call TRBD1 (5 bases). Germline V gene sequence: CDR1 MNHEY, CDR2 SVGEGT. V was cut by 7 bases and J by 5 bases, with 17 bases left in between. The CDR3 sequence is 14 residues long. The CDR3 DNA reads TGTGCCAGCATCTCATCTGGGGCCCCATATGGCTACACCTTC. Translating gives CASISSGAPYGYTF.

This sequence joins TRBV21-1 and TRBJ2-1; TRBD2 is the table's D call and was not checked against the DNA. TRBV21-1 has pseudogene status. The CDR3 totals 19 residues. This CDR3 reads CASSKGERELLKDKNEQFF. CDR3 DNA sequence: TGTGCCAGCAGCAAAGGGGAACGGGAGCTTTTGAAAGATAAAAATGAGCAGTTCTTC.

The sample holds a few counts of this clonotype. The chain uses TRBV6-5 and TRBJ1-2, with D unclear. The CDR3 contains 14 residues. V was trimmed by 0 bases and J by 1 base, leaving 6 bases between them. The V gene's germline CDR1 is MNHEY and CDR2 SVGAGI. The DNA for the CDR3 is TGTGCCAGCAGTTACTCGACTGTTAACTATGGCTACACCTTC. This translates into CASSYSTVNYGYTF.

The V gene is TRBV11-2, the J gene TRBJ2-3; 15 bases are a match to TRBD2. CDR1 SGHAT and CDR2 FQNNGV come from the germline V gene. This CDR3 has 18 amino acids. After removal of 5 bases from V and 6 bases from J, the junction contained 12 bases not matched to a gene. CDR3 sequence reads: CASSAFLPGLAGGDTQYF. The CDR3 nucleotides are TGTGCCAGCAGCGCTTTCCTCCCGGGACTAGCGGGGGGTGATACGCAGTATTTT.

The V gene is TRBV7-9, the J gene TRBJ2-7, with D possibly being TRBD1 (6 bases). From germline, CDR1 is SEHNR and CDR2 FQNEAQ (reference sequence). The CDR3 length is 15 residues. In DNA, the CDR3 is TGTGCAATATTCCCCTACAGGGAGAGCACCTACGAGCAGTACTTC. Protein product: CAIFPYRESTYEQYF.

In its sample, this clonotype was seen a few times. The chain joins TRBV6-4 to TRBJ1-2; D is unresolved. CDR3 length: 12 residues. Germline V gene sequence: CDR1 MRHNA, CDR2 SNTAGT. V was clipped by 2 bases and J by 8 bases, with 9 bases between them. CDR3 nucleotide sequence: TGTGCCAGCAGTGACACGTTACGGGGCTACACCTTC. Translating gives CASSDTLRGYTF.

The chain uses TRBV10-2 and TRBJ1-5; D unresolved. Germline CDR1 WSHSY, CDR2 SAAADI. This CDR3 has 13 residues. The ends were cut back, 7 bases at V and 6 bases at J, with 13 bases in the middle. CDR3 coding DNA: TGCGCCAGCAAATCACAGTCAGGTCAGCCCCAGCATTTT. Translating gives CASKSQSGQPQHF.

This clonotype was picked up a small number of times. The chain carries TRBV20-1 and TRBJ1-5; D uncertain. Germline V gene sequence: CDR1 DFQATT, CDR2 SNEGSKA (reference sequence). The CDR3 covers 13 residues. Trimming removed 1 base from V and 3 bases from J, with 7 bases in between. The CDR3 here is CSARGRSNQPQHF. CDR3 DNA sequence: TGCAGTGCTAGAGGTCGGTCCAATCAGCCCCAGCATTTT.

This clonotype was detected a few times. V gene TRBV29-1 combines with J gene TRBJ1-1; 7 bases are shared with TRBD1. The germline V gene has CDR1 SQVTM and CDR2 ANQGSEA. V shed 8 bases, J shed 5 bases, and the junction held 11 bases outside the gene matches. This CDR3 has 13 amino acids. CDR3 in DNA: TGCAGCCTCGCCTACACAGGGGATACTGAAGCTTTCTTT. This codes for CSLAYTGDTEAFF.

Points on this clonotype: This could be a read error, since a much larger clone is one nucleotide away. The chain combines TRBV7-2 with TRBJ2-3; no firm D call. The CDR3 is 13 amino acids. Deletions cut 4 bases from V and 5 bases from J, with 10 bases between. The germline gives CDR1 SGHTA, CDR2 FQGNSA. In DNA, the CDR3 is TGTGCCAGCAGCTCGCTCGGCAAAGATACGCAGTATTTT. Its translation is CASSSLGKDTQYF.

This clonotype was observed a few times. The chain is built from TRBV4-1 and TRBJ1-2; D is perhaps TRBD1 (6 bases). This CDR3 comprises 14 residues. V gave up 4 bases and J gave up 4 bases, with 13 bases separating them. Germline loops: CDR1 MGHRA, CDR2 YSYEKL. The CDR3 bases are TGCGCCAGCAGCCCTGAAGCAGGGGTCTATGGCTACACCTTC. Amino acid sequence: CASSPEAGVYGYTF.

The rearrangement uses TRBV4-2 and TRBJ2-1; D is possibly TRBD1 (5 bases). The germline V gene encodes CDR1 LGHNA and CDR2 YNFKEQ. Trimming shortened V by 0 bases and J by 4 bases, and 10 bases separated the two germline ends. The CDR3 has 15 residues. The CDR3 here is CASSQEKGPYNEQFF. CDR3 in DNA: TGTGCCAGCAGCCAAGAGAAGGGGCCGTACAATGAGCAGTTCTTC.

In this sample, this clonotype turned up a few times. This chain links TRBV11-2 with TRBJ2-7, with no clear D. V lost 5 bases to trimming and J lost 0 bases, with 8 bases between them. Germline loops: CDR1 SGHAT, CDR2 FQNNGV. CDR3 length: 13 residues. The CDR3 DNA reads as TGTGCCAGCAGCACTCTTAGCTCCTACGAGCAGTACTTC. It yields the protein CASSTLSSYEQYF.

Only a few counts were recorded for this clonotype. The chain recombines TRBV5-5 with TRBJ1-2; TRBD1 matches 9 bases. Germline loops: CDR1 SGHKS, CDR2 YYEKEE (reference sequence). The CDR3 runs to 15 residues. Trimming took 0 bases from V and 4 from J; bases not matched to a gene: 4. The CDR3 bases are TGTGCCAGCAGCTTGGGGCCGGGACAGGGCTATGGCTACACCTTC. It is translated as CASSLGPGQGYGYTF.